The TCR beta chain described here comes from a study of T-cell reconstitution after alpha-beta-depleted transplantation in children. V was pared by 3 bases and J by 1 base, with 9 bases between. Germline values: CDR1 MNHEY, CDR2 SMNVEV (reference sequence). This CDR3 is 14 amino acids long. A few counts support this clonotype. The TCRbeta library incorporated unique molecular identifiers. TCRdb reprocessed the PCR reads with MiXCR, giving one entry per CDR3 protein. The table records some 550,000 distinct CDR3 sequences, approximately 16% of them present only once. The clonotype was recovered from a human donor who donated a stem cell graft to a child with acute lymphoblastic leukemia. The sequencing here drew on PBMCs from the stem cell graft donor, taken from the stem cell graft. This chain connects TRBV27 to TRBJ1-2, with D unclear. CDR3 region: CASSFGRVNYGYTF. The CDR3 nucleotides are TGTGCCAGCAGTTTTGGTAGGGTTAACTATGGCTACACCTTC.